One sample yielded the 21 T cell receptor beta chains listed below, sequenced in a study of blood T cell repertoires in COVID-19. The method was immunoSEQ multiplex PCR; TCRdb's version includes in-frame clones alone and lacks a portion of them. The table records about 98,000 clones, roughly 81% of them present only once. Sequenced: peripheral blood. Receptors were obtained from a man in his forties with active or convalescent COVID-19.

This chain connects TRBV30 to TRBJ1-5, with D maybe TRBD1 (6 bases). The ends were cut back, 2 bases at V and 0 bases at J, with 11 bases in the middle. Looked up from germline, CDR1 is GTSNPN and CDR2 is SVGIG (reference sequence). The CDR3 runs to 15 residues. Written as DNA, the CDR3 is TGTGCCTGGAGTCCCCGGGGGGCTAGCAATCAGCCCCAGCATTTT. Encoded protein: CAWSPRGASNQPQHF.

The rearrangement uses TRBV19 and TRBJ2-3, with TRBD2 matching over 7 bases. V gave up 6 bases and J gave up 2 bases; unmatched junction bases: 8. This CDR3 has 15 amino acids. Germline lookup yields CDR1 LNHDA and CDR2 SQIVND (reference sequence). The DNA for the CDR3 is TGTGCCAGTAGATGGGGGGGTTCCGCCACAGATACGCAGTATTTT. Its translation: CASRWGGSATDTQYF.

The CDR3 loop is CSVVYDNGKYEQYF. DNA for the CDR3: TGCAGCGTTGTTTACGACAATGGAAAGTACGAGCAGTACTTC. The gene calls are TRBV29-1 and TRBJ2-7; D remains unclear. Trimming took off 4 bases at V and 4 bases at J, with 17 bases between the two ends. CDR1 and CDR2 (germline): SQVTM, ANQGSEA. The CDR3 contains 14 residues.

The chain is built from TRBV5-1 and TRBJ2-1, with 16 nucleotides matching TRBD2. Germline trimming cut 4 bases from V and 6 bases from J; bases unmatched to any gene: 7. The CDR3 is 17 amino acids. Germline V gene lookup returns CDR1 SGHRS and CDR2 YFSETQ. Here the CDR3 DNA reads TGCGCCAGCAGCCCTGGGACTAGCGGGGGGGCGGGCAATGAGCAGTTCTTC. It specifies CASSPGTSGGAGNEQFF.

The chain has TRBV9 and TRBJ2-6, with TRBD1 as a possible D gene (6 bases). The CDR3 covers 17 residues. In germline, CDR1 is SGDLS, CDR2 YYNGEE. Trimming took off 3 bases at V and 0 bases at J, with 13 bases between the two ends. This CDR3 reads CASSATGDSSGANVLTF. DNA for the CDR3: TGTGCCAGCAGCGCGACAGGAGACAGCTCTGGGGCCAACGTCCTGACTTTC.

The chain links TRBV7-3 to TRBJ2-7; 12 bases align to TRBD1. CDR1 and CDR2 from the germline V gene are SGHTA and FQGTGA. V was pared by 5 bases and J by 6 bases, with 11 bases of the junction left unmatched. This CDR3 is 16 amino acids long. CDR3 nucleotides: TGTGCCAGCAGCCAACATCCGGGACAGGGGGCGGGCGAGCAGTACTTC. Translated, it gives CASSQHPGQGAGEQYF.

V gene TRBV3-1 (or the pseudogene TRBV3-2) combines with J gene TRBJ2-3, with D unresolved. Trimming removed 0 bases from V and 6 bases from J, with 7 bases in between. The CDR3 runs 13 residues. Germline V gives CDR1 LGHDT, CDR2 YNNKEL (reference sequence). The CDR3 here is CASSQDLEDTQYF. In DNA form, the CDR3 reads TGTGCCAGCAGCCAAGATCTCGAGGATACGCAGTATTTT.

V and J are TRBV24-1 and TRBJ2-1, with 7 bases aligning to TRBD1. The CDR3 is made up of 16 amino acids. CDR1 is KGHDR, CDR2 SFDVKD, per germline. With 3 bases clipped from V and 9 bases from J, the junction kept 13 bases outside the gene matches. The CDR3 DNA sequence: TGTGCCACCAGTGATCCCCGACAGGGTCGGTCGTCTGAGCAGTTCTTC. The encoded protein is CATSDPRQGRSSEQFF.

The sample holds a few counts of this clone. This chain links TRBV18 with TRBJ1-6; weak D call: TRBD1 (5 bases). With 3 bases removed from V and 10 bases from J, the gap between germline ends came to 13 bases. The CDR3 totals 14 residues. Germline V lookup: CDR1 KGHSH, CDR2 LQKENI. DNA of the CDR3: TGTGCCAGCTCACCGAAGGGGTCTGACTCACCCCTCCACTTT. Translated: CASSPKGSDSPLHF.

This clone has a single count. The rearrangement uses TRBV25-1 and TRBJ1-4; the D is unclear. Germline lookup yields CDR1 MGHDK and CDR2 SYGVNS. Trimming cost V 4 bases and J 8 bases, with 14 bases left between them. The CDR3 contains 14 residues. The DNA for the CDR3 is TGTGCCAGCAGTGTAGACTCTGGCAACGAAAAACTGTTTTTT. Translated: CASSVDSGNEKLFF.

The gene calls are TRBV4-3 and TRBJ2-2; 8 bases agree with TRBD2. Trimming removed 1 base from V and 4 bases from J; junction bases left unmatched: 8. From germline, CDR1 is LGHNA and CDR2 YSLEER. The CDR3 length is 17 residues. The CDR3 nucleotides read TGCGCCAGCAGCCAAGTCACCCCGGGGGGGGGCACCGGGGAGCTGTTTTTT. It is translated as CASSQVTPGGGTGELFF.

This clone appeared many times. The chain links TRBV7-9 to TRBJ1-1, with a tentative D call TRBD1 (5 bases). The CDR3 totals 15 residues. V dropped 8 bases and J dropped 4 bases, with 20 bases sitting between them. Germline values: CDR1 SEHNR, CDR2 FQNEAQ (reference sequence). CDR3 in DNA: TGTGCCAGCCGTCCAGGGAGGTTATTGAGCACTGAAGCTTTCTTT. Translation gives CASRPGRLLSTEAFF.

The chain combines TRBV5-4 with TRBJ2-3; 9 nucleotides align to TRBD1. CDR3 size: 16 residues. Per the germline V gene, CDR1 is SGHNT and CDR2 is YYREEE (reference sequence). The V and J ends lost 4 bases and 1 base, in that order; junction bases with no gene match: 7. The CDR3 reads CASSPGQGIGTDTQYF. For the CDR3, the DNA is TGTGCCAGCAGCCCTGGACAGGGGATAGGCACAGATACGCAGTATTTT.

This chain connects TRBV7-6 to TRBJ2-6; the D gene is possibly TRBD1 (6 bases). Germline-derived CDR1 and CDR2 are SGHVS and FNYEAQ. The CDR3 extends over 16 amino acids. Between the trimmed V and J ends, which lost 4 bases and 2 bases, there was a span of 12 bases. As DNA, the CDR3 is TGTGCCAGCAGCTCCGGACAGACGCCTGGGGCCAACGTCCTGACTTTC. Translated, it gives CASSSGQTPGANVLTF.

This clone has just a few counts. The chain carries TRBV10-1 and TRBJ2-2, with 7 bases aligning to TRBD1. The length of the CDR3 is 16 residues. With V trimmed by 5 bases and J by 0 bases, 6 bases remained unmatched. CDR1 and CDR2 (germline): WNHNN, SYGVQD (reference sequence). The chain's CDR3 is CASSLTGTANTGELFF. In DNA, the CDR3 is TGCGCCAGCAGTCTTACCGGGACAGCGAACACCGGGGAGCTGTTTTTT.

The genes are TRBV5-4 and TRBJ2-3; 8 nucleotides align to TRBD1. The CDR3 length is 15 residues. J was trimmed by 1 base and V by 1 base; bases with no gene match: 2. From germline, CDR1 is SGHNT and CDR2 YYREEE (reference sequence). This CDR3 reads CASSLQGAGTDTQYF. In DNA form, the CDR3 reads TGTGCCAGCAGCTTGCAGGGGGCAGGCACAGATACGCAGTATTTT.

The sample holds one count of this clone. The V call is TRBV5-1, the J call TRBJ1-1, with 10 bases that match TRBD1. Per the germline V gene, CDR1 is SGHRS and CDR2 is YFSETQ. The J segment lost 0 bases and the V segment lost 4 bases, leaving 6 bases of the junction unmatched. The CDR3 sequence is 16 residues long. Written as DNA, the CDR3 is TGCGCCAGCAGCAAGCTGACAGGGGGCATGAACACTGAAGCTTTCTTT. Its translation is CASSKLTGGMNTEAFF.

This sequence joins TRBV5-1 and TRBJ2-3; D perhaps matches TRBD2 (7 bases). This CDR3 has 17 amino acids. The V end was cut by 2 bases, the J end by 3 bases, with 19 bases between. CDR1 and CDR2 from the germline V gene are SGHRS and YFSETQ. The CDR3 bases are TGCGCCAGCAGCTTTGGAATTAAGGGGGGAGGGACAGATACGCAGTATTTT. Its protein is CASSFGIKGGGTDTQYF.

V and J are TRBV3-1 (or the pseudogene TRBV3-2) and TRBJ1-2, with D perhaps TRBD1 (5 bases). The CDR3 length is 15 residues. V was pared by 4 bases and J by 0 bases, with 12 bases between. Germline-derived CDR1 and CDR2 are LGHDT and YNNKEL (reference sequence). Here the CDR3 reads CASSLGEVSNYGYTF. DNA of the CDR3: TGTGCCAGCAGCCTAGGGGAAGTATCTAACTATGGCTACACCTTC.

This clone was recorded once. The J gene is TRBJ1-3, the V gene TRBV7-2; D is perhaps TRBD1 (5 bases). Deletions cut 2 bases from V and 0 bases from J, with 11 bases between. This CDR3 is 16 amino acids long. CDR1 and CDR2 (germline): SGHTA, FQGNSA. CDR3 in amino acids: CASSLHGDSSGNTIYF. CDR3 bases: TGTGCCAGCAGCTTACACGGAGACAGCTCTGGAAACACCATATATTTT.

The CDR3 reads CASASARVNNQPQHF. CDR3 coding DNA: TGTGCCAGCGCTTCGGCCAGGGTCAACAATCAGCCCCAGCATTTT. J is TRBJ1-5 and V is TRBV28; tentatively, D is TRBD1 (5 bases). CDR1 MDHEN and CDR2 SYDVKM come from the germline V gene. The CDR3 length is 15 residues. With 8 bases removed from V and 3 bases from J, the gap between germline ends came to 17 bases.